The 20 T cell receptor beta chains listed next were all sequenced from one sample in a study of blood T cell repertoires in COVID-19. Repertoires were generated with immunoSEQ multiplex PCR, while TCRdb's copy carries only in-frame clones and drops some. The sample has 250,000 to 350,000 clones, approximately 91% seen once. Sequenced input: peripheral blood. These receptors were taken from a woman in her twenties or thirties with COVID-19, enrolled during active disease.

V usage is TRBV7-9 and J usage is TRBJ1-1, with 7 positions matching TRBD1. This CDR3 has 14 residues. Germline CDR1 and CDR2: SEHNR and FQNEAQ (reference sequence). Germline trimming cut 1 base from V and 5 bases from J; bases unmatched to any gene: 4. The CDR3 protein is CASSLEQGNTEAFF. The CDR3 bases are TGTGCCAGCAGCTTAGAACAGGGGAATACTGAAGCTTTCTTT.

V usage is TRBV5-6 and J usage is TRBJ2-7, with 7 bases that match TRBD1. The CDR3 is 14 residues long. Unmatched junction bases numbered 5, after V lost 0 bases and J lost 5 bases. Germline lookup yields CDR1 SGHDT and CDR2 YYEEEE. CDR3 nucleotides: TGTGCCAGCAGCTTGGTCGCAGGGGGAGACGAGCAGTACTTC. It yields the protein CASSLVAGGDEQYF.

Concerning this clone itself: The sample carries other DNA sequences with the same CDR3. This rearrangement joins TRBV18 to TRBJ2-7, with 7 bases identical to TRBD1. Germline values: CDR1 KGHSH, CDR2 LQKENI. The J segment lost 0 bases and the V segment lost 2 bases, leaving 1 base of the junction unmatched. The CDR3 runs 14 residues. The DNA of the CDR3 is TGTGCCAGCTCACCAGGGACAGACTCCTACGAGCAGTACTTC. Its translation: CASSPGTDSYEQYF.

This clone has a single count. This chain links TRBV30 with TRBJ1-1; perhaps TRBD1 as D (5 bases). The CDR3 consists of 10 residues. Germline loops: CDR1 GTSNPN, CDR2 SVGIG (reference sequence). V was shortened by 8 bases and J by 7 bases, with 11 bases between the two germline ends. The CDR3 nucleotides are TGTGCCCTGGCGGGGGTTGAAGCTTTCTTT. It specifies CALAGVEAFF.

This chain uses TRBV7-9 with TRBJ1-5; D possibly corresponds to TRBD1 (5 bases). Trimming took off 3 bases at V and 6 bases at J, with 12 bases between the two ends. This CDR3 is 14 amino acids long. Germline lookup yields CDR1 SEHNR and CDR2 FQNEAQ (reference sequence). The DNA for the CDR3 is TGTGCCAGCAGCTTCACCGGGACTTTTCAGCCCCAGCATTTT. It encodes CASSFTGTFQPQHF.

V usage is TRBV4-1 and J usage is TRBJ1-4; the match to TRBD1 covers 7 bases. Germline lookup yields CDR1 MGHRA and CDR2 YSYEKL. The CDR3 length is 17 residues. The J segment lost 8 bases and the V segment lost 3 bases, leaving 15 bases of the junction unmatched. CDR3: CASSQIPVHRGREKLFF. CDR3 bases: TGCGCCAGCAGCCAGATACCCGTCCACAGGGGACGGGAAAAACTGTTTTTT.

This clone was found once. This rearrangement joins TRBV5-6 to TRBJ2-7; 8 nucleotides line up with TRBD1. CDR1 is SGHDT and CDR2 is YYEEEE in the germline V gene. The CDR3 has 15 amino acids. After removal of 4 bases from V and 3 bases from J, the junction contained 9 bases not matched to a gene. CDR3 in DNA: TGTGCCAGCAGCCCCCTGGACAGGGAACTCTACGAGCAGTACTTC. Amino acids: CASSPLDRELYEQYF.

The J gene is TRBJ1-2, the V gene TRBV28; TRBD1 agrees at 7 bases. The length of the CDR3 is 14 residues. CDR1 is MDHEN and CDR2 is SYDVKM in the germline V gene. V gave up 7 bases and J gave up 1 base; unmatched junction bases: 6. The DNA for the CDR3 is TGTGCCAGCACCGGGGACAGACATAACTATGGCTACACCTTC. Translation: CASTGDRHNYGYTF.

The chain carries TRBV7-8 and TRBJ2-1; tentative D call: TRBD2 (5 bases). Germline V gene lookup returns CDR1 SGHVS and CDR2 FQNEAQ. The CDR3 has 16 residues. Trimming cost V 5 bases and J 3 bases, with 17 bases left between them. The chain's CDR3 is CASSPNRESNYNEQFF. The CDR3 DNA reads as TGTGCCAGCAGCCCGAATAGGGAGTCTAACTACAATGAGCAGTTCTTC.

The V call is TRBV28, the J call TRBJ2-2; tentatively, D is TRBD1 (5 bases). The CDR3 is made up of 17 amino acids. The V end lost 3 bases, the J end lost 1 base, and 15 bases lay between the germline ends. Germline lookup yields CDR1 MDHEN and CDR2 SYDVKM. Here the CDR3 reads CASSFDRPILNTGELFF. The CDR3 nucleotides are TGTGCCAGCAGTTTCGACAGACCGATACTGAACACCGGGGAGCTGTTTTTT.

This chain joins TRBV28 and TRBJ2-5; D remains unclear. CDR1 is MDHEN, CDR2 SYDVKM, per germline. The CDR3 covers 14 residues. Trimming left V 5 bases short and J 2 bases short, with 12 bases between. The CDR3 here is CASSLDSNQETQYF. For the CDR3, the DNA is TGTGCCAGCAGTCTCGATAGTAATCAAGAGACCCAGTACTTC.

V is TRBV24-1 and J is TRBJ1-1, with D possibly being TRBD1 (5 bases). The CDR3 consists of 15 residues. The germline gives CDR1 KGHDR, CDR2 SFDVKD. V shed 4 bases and J shed 1 base, with 12 bases lying between them. The CDR3 DNA reads as TGTGCCACCAGTGAGGGCGGGACCGGGAACACTGAAGCTTTCTTT. Encoded protein: CATSEGGTGNTEAFF.

The J gene is TRBJ2-1, the V gene TRBV10-3; 7 bases fit TRBD1. V lost 7 bases, J lost 8 bases, and 8 bases stayed unmatched. The CDR3 covers 13 residues. Looked up from germline, CDR1 is ENHRY and CDR2 is SYGVKD. CDR3 DNA sequence: TGTGCCATCACCTCGACAGGGCCCTATGAGCAGTTCTTC. This encodes CAITSTGPYEQFF.

The genes are TRBV5-4 and TRBJ1-5, with D possibly being TRBD1 (5 bases). Between the trimmed V and J ends, which lost 0 bases and 4 bases, there was a span of 11 bases. Germline V gene sequence: CDR1 SGHNT, CDR2 YYREEE (reference sequence). This CDR3 spans 15 amino acids. CDR3 residues: CASSLGAGGNQPQHF. The CDR3 nucleotides are TGTGCCAGCAGCTTGGGGGCGGGGGGAAATCAGCCCCAGCATTTT.

The J gene is TRBJ2-1, the V gene TRBV27; 14 bases fit TRBD2. The CDR3 length is 15 residues. CDR1 and CDR2 (germline): MNHEY, SMNVEV (reference sequence). J gave up 12 bases and V 5 bases, and 9 bases lay outside the gene matches. The DNA of the CDR3 is TGTGCCAGCAGTCCATTGGGGACTAGCGGGAGTGGGCAGTTCTTC. It specifies CASSPLGTSGSGQFF.

The chain combines TRBV5-4 with TRBJ2-1; TRBD2 aligns across 11 bases. Germline V gene lookup returns CDR1 SGHNT and CDR2 YYREEE (reference sequence). The length of the CDR3 is 17 residues. V dropped 3 bases and J dropped 3; count of bases not matched to a gene: 8. CDR3 sequence: CASSSTLAGGLYNEQFF. The CDR3 coding sequence is TGTGCCAGCAGCTCCACCCTAGCGGGAGGCCTCTACAATGAGCAGTTCTTC.

The genes are TRBV6-5 and TRBJ1-2; 11 positions agree with TRBD1. V was clipped by 2 bases and J by 8 bases; unmatched bases: 10. CDR1 and CDR2 (germline): MNHEY, SVGAGI. The CDR3 loop spans 16 amino acids. This CDR3 is CASSYASRTGGRGYTF. The CDR3 DNA is TGTGCCAGCAGTTACGCTAGCCGGACAGGGGGCCGAGGCTACACCTTC.

For the CDR3, the DNA is TGCAGTGCTAGTGCCGGGACTAGCGGTCTTCAAGAGACCCAGTACTTC. It translates to CSASAGTSGLQETQYF. The chain couples TRBV20-1 to TRBJ2-5; 11 positions match TRBD2. After removal of 3 bases from V and 2 bases from J, the junction contained 8 bases not matched to a gene. There are 16 residues in the CDR3. Looked up from germline, CDR1 is DFQATT and CDR2 is SNEGSKA (reference sequence).

The chain has TRBV7-3 and TRBJ2-6, with TRBD2 as a possible D gene (6 bases). In germline, CDR1 is SGHTA, CDR2 FQGTGA. Trimming left V 2 bases short and J 2 bases short, with 19 bases between. The CDR3 spans 19 residues. The CDR3 protein is CASSLSSREIGPGANVLTF. The CDR3 DNA reads TGTGCCAGCAGCTTATCTAGTCGGGAGATAGGGCCTGGGGCCAACGTCCTGACTTTC.

The sample holds a few counts of this clone. The chain is built from TRBV30 and TRBJ1-6; D is ambiguous. Trimming left V 4 bases short and J 0 bases short, with 4 bases between. The CDR3 extends over 13 amino acids. The V gene's germline CDR1 is GTSNPN and CDR2 SVGIG (reference sequence). The CDR3 DNA reads TGTGCCTGGAAGAGCTCCTATAATTCACCCCTCCACTTT. Translating it yields CAWKSSYNSPLHF. Combining the CDR3 with reference TRBV30 and TRBJ1-6 gives the whole variable domain SQTIHQWPATLVQPVGSPLSLECTVEGTSNPNLYWYRQAAGRGLQLLFYSVGIGQISSEVPQNLSASRPQDRQFILSSKKLLLSDSGFYLCAWKSSYNSPLHFGNGTRLTVT.